This T cell receptor (beta chain) stems from a study of T-cell reconstitution after alpha-beta-depleted transplantation in children. The TCRbeta library was prepared with unique molecular identifiers. One entry per CDR3 protein results from TCRdb running MiXCR on the PCR reads. The sample lists about 190,000 distinct CDR3 sequences, about 6.4% occurring once. This clonotype was seen at least ten times. The CDR3 consists of 17 residues. Germline loops: CDR1 SGHRS, CDR2 YFSETQ. V lost 4 bases and J lost 2; bases outside the gene matches: 7. This TCR derives from a human donor who donated a stem cell graft to a child with Wiskott-Aldrich syndrome. V usage is TRBV5-1 and J usage is TRBJ2-3; 13 bases agree with TRBD2. The source material was PBMCs from the stem cell graft donor, sampled from the stem cell graft. The CDR3 DNA reads TGCGCCAGCAGCCCCTCACTAGCGGGGGGGATCACAGATACGCAGTATTTT. Protein sequence: CASSPSLAGGITDTQYF.